The rows below give T cell receptor beta chains drawn from one sample of a study of cytomegalovirus exposure and HLA in healthy donors. Produced via immunoSEQ multiplex PCR; TCRdb's table is partial and in-frame only. This table has 200,000 or so clones, about three quarters appearing once. The specimen was PBMCs. The receptors derive from a woman aged 25 to 45 in good health and CMV-seropositive. The CDR3 runs from the conserved cysteine through the conserved F or W. Fields, in order: clone size, D gene, V gene, J gene, CDR3 DNA, CDR3 protein. A D gene is named only where the DNA matches it firmly. Size is stated for part of the rows, as once, few or many counts, or as a class when the clone is expanded.

>few|TRBD1|TRBV19|TRBJ1-2
TGTGCCAGTACGGAGCTAGGGGGCCGGACGGGGGGCTACACCTTC
CASTELGGRTGGYTF
>-|TRBD2|TRBV7-3|TRBJ2-1
TGTGCCAGCAGCCTTAGCGGGAGTCCCTACAATGAGCAGTTCTTC
CASSLSGSPYNEQFF
>once|TRBD1|TRBV7-8|TRBJ1-1
TGTGCCAGCAGCTCGGGGCAGGGACAGGGGGGTTTCCTTGAAGCTTTCTTT
CASSSGQGQGGFLEAFF
>-|TRBD2|TRBV28|TRBJ2-2
TGTGCCAGCAGTTGGACTAGCGGGGGGGTTGAGCTGTTTTTT
CASSWTSGGVELFF
>-|-|TRBV9|TRBJ1-4
TGTGCCAGCAGCGACTCTGCAACTAATGAAAAACTGTTTTTT
CASSDSATNEKLFF
>-|TRBD2|TRBV7-2|TRBJ2-1
TGTGCCAGCAGCCCCACTTCGTGGGAGGGCGTAGAGCAGTTCTTC
CASSPTSWEGVEQFF
>-|TRBD1|TRBV4-1|TRBJ2-2
TGCGCCAGCAGCCCCCGGGACAGGGAAACCGGGGAGCTGTTTTTT
CASSPRDRETGELFF
>-|TRBD1|TRBV4-3|TRBJ2-7
TGCGCCAGCAGCCAGCCATTTAGGGGGACAGGGTCTAAGGAGCAGTACTTC
CASSQPFRGTGSKEQYF
>-|-|TRBV28|TRBJ1-4
TGTGCCAGCAGCCTTAGCAGGGTAGGCGAAAAACTGTTTTTT
CASSLSRVGEKLFF
>-|-|TRBV10-3|TRBJ1-5
TGTGCCATCAGTGAGACAAGAGGAGATCAGCCCCAGCATTTT
CAISETRGDQPQHF
>-|TRBD1|TRBV29-1|TRBJ1-1
TGCAGCGTTTACGACAGGGCAGGGACTGAAGCTTTCTTT
CSVYDRAGTEAFF
>-|TRBD2|TRBV7-8|TRBJ2-2
TGTGCCAGCAGCAGAGACGGGGGGTCTCGGGAGCTGTTTTTT
CASSRDGGSRELFF
>-|TRBD1|TRBV6-5|TRBJ2-3
TGTGCCAGCAGTACAGGGGTGCCTTTGGATACGCAGTATTTT
CASSTGVPLDTQYF
>-|-|TRBV19|TRBJ1-5
TGTGCCAGTAGTATCGGTAATTCGGGGGGGCTTAGCAATCAGCCCCAGCATTTT
CASSIGNSGGLSNQPQHF
>-|TRBD1|TRBV19|TRBJ1-5
TGTGCCAGTAGGGGACAGGCTTATAGCAATCAGCCCCAGCATTTT
CASRGQAYSNQPQHF
>-|-|TRBV7-2|TRBJ1-2
TGTGCCAGCAGCTTTTCAGGGTACGGCTACACCTTC
CASSFSGYGYTF
>-|-|TRBV5-4|TRBJ2-1
TGTGCCAGCAGCCAGGACAGAGCTTACAATGAGCAGTTCTTC
CASSQDRAYNEQFF
>few|-|TRBV6-5|TRBJ2-2
TGTGCCAGCAGTTATGACTCCGGCACCGGGGAGCTGTTTTTT
CASSYDSGTGELFF
>-|-|TRBV30|TRBJ1-1
TGTGCCTGGAGTGAAACCCCCTGGCAAGCTTTCTTT
CAWSETPWQAFF
>-|-|TRBV15|TRBJ1-1
TGTGCCACCAGCAGGGACAGATTGAACACTGAAGCTTTCTTT
CATSRDRLNTEAFF
>-|TRBD1|TRBV7-8|TRBJ1-5
TGTGCCAGCAGCTCTGGACCGGGACAGGCTTATCAGCCCCAGCATTTT
CASSSGPGQAYQPQHF
>-|-|TRBV5-1|TRBJ2-1
TGCGCCAGCAGCTTAACACAGCAACAGGCTTACAATGAGCAGTTCTTC
CASSLTQQQAYNEQFF
>many|-|TRBV28|TRBJ2-7
TGTGCCAGCACACCCTCTTCAGGCGAGCAGTACTTC
CASTPSSGEQYF
>-|TRBD1|TRBV4-1|TRBJ2-7
TGCGCCAGCAGCCAGACAGGGGATCCCTCATACGAGCAGTACTTC
CASSQTGDPSYEQYF
>-|TRBD2|TRBV5-1|TRBJ2-5
TGCGCCAGCAGCTTGGGGACTAGCGGCAATCAAGAGACCCAGTACTTC
CASSLGTSGNQETQYF
>once|-|TRBV5-1|TRBJ2-3
TGCGCCAGCAGCTATCTCGGGACTAGCACAGATACGCAGTATTTT
CASSYLGTSTDTQYF
>-|TRBD1|TRBV10-3|TRBJ2-7
TGTGCCATCAGTGAGTCGGTTGAGGGGGCCGACGAGCAGTACTTC
CAISESVEGADEQYF
>-|TRBD1|TRBV27|TRBJ1-4
TGTGCCAGCAGGCCTGGGGGGGACAGGGGGTGGGGTGCAACTAATGAAAAACTGTTTTTT
CASRPGGDRGWGATNEKLFF
>few|-|TRBV6-5|TRBJ2-1
TGTGCCAGCAGTTACAGAACTACCTACAATGAGCAGTTCTTC
CASSYRTTYNEQFF
>-|TRBD2|TRBV7-2|TRBJ2-7
TGTGCCAGCAGCTTATGGATTGGCGGGGGGAGCTACGAGCAGTACTTC
CASSLWIGGGSYEQYF
>once|-|TRBV2|TRBJ2-5
TGTGCCAGCAGCCTCGGGACCCAGTACTTC
CASSLGTQYF
>-|TRBD2|TRBV29-1|TRBJ2-1
TGCAGCGTTGAACGGCTAGCGGGAAAGAATGAGCAGTTCTTC
CSVERLAGKNEQFF
>-|TRBD2|TRBV5-4|TRBJ2-1
TGTGCCAGCAGCTTGGGGGGGACTAGCGGGACGAATGAGCAGTTCTTC
CASSLGGTSGTNEQFF
>-|TRBD1|TRBV9|TRBJ1-2
TGTGCCAGCAGCGCTGAAGGGACAGCCCTCAGGAGGGGCTACACCTTC
CASSAEGTALRRGYTF
>-|TRBD2|TRBV2|TRBJ2-2
TGTGCCAGCAGGGTAACTAGCGGGAGCCCCGGGGAGCTGTTTTTT
CASRVTSGSPGELFF
>-|TRBD1|TRBV18|TRBJ2-1
TGTGCCAGCTCACCACCATCCGGACAGGGGGCAGGCAATGAGCAGTTCTTC
CASSPPSGQGAGNEQFF
>-|TRBD1|TRBV7-9|TRBJ1-1
TGTGCCAGCAGCCAGGACGACAGGGGATTCCCTGAAGCTTTCTTT
CASSQDDRGFPEAFF
>-|-|TRBV11-2|TRBJ2-3
TGTGCCAGCTCCCGAGGCGGGACTACAGATACGCAGTATTTT
CASSRGGTTDTQYF
>-|-|TRBV4-3|TRBJ1-6
TGCGCCAGCAGCCTCGCCCACAGCTCCTATAATTCACCCCTCCACTTT
CASSLAHSSYNSPLHF
>few|-|TRBV29-1|TRBJ1-5
TGCAGCGTTGGGGATCGGGGGGATCAGCCCCAGCATTTT
CSVGDRGDQPQHF
>-|-|TRBV2|TRBJ1-3
TGTGCCAGCGTCAGGGAGGCTGGAAACACCATATATTTT
CASVREAGNTIYF
>-|TRBD1|TRBV18|TRBJ1-2
TGTGCCAGCTCAGAGGGGACAGAGATGTATGGCTACACCTTC
CASSEGTEMYGYTF
>-|-|TRBV9|TRBJ2-6
TGTGCCAGCAGCGTCCCCCTCTCTGGGGCCAACGTCCTGACTTTC
CASSVPLSGANVLTF
>-|TRBD2|TRBV19|TRBJ2-1
TGTGCCAGTACAGGGGGAACCGGGACTAGCGAGAGAGAGCAGTTCTTC
CASTGGTGTSEREQFF
>-|-|TRBV2|TRBJ1-1
TGTGCCAGCAGTGGACAGATGAACACTGAAGCTTTCTTT
CASSGQMNTEAFF
>once|TRBD2|TRBV4-2|TRBJ2-2
TGTGCCAGCAGCCATGTTGGGCAAGCGGGAGGGCGGAGCGGGGAGCTGTTTTTT
CASSHVGQAGGRSGELFF
>-|-|TRBV6-5|TRBJ2-7
TGTGCCAGCAGCCCGGGGTATCACGAGCAGTACTTC
CASSPGYHEQYF
>-|TRBD1|TRBV5-1|TRBJ1-1
TGCGCCAGCAGCCCTACCGGGACAGGGCGGGGGACTGAAGCTTTCTTT
CASSPTGTGRGTEAFF
>once|-|TRBV5-1|TRBJ1-5
TGCGCCAGCAGCTTGCTAGGAGGGGACAATCAGCCCCAGCATTTT
CASSLLGGDNQPQHF
>-|TRBD1|TRBV28|TRBJ1-5
TGTGCCAGCAGTTTCACAGGGGGCAATCAGCCCCAGCATTTT
CASSFTGGNQPQHF
>-|-|TRBV5-6|TRBJ2-3
TGTGCCAGCAGCTTGTGGAGCGGCACAGATACGCAGTATTTT
CASSLWSGTDTQYF
>-|TRBD1|TRBV5-1|TRBJ1-2
TGCGCCAGCAGCTTCCGGGACAGGGAAATCTATGGCTACACCTTC
CASSFRDREIYGYTF
>-|-|TRBV5-1|TRBJ2-5
TGCGCCACCAGTTATGGTTCGGAAGAGACCCAGTACTTC
CATSYGSEETQYF
>-|-|TRBV6-1|TRBJ1-4
TGTGCCCTCCGGGGGAGGGGTGAAAAACTGCTTTTT
CALRGRGEKLLF
>-|TRBD1|TRBV5-4|TRBJ1-1
TGTGCCAGCAGCCAGGTTTCGGGACAGCCGAACACTGAAGCTTTCTTT
CASSQVSGQPNTEAFF
>-|-|TRBV5-1|TRBJ1-5
TGCGCCAGCAGCTTGGAGGGGGTTAGCAATCAGCCCCAGCATTTT
CASSLEGVSNQPQHF
>-|-|TRBV9|TRBJ2-7
TGTGCCAGCAGCGTTATGGGGAGCTCCTACGAGCAGTACTTC
CASSVMGSSYEQYF
>-|-|TRBV7-2|TRBJ1-3
TGTGCCAGCAGCACCCACAGCTCTGGAAACACCATATATTTT
CASSTHSSGNTIYF
>few|-|TRBV5-1|TRBJ2-2
TGCGCCAGCAGCTTCGGAGGACCGAACACCGGGGAGCTGTTTTTT
CASSFGGPNTGELFF
>-|-|TRBV5-1|TRBJ2-7
TGCGCCAGCAGCAAAGGACAGTTCTACGAGCAGTACTTC
CASSKGQFYEQYF